This T cell receptor (beta chain) was recorded in a study of blood T cell repertoires in COVID-19. As for the study in general: There were acute and convalescent COVID-19 samples, and they came from the United States, Italy and Spain.

A note on this clone: Other DNA sequences in this specimen translate into the identical CDR3.

Germline values: CDR1 SGHNT, CDR2 YENEEA. The CDR3 contains 13 residues. The V gene lost 1 base and the J gene lost 1 base, with 4 bases spanning the gap. Symptom resolution, clearance, or two negative PCRs marked the recovered donors of Cohort 3. Profiling relied on immunoSEQ multiplex PCR, and the TCRdb table lists in-frame clones only, not all of them. This sample yields some 350,000 clones, of which around 91% are seen a single time; about 1% belongs to the top ten. The specimen sequenced was PBMCs or T cells enriched from blood (not recorded which). The rearrangement joins TRBV11-3 to TRBJ1-1; no reliable D call. This clonotype originated in a man younger than 35 who had recovered from COVID-19. CDR3 protein: CASSLAGNTEAFF. The CDR3 nucleotides are TGTGCCAGCAGCTTAGCAGGGAACACTGAAGCTTTCTTT. The complete variable domain, with remaining parts taken from reference TRBV11-3 and TRBJ1-1, reads EAGVVQSPRYKIIEKKQPVAFWCNPISGHNTLYWYLQNLGQGPELLIRYENEEAVDDSQLPKDRFSAERLKGVDSTLKIQPAELGDSAVYLCASSLAGNTEAFFGQGTRLTVV.